This T cell receptor (beta chain) was found in a study of cytomegalovirus exposure and HLA in healthy donors. Turning to this clone: Its antigen is not identified.

While unrecorded immune exposures were likely, the donors were nominally healthy when sampled. The junction had 4 bases not matched to a gene; V was cut back by 3 bases and J by 2 bases. Per germline, CDR1 SGDLS and CDR2 YYNGEE. CDR3 length: 14 amino acids. Whole-study results and caveats: Cytomegalovirus-associated status was assigned to 164 TCR beta chains. The authors later linked a missense DCLRE1C variant to TCR beta V- and J-gene trimming. Sequencing likely caused a cluster of highly shared sequence variants.

Amplification used 60 Vbeta primers and 13 Jbeta primers. TCRdb's table, derived via immunoSEQ multiplex PCR, lists solely in-frame clones and lacks some. The repertoire consists of tens of thousands of clones, with more than 70% occurring once and the leading ten covering 6.8%. The sequencing input was PBMCs. This sequence joins TRBV9 and TRBJ1-2, with 7 nucleotides matching TRBD1. The sequence derives from a man aged 25 to 45 in good health and CMV-seropositive. In DNA form, the CDR3 reads TGTGCCAGCAGCGCTCGGGACAGAAACTATGGCTACACCTTC. It codes for CASSARDRNYGYTF.